Listed below are T cell receptor beta chains from one sample, sequenced in a study of human T cells and chemical hapten exposure. TCRdb processed the RACE reads anew with MiXCR; each CDR3 protein has one entry. The data show about 250,000 distinct CDR3 sequences, over 7.5% seen once. Specimen: whole blood, collected in connection with sensitization to the hapten diphenylcyclopropenone (DPC). These receptors all stem from a man aged 18 to 35 with alopecia areata. Some clones in this sample may be carry-over from other donors' samples. CDR3s include the opening cysteine and the closing phenylalanine or tryptophan. D genes are given only for firm matches. Where a row states a size, it is once, few, many or the class of an expanded clone; other rows omit it.

cdr3_aa	cdr3_nt	j_call	d_call	clone_size	v_call
CASSQAGNTIYF	TGTGCCAGCAGCCAAGCGGGAAACACCATATATTTT	TRBJ1-3	.	many	TRBV14
CASSLVPGVNSPLHF	TGTGCCAGCAGCTTGGTCCCTGGGGTTAATTCACCCCTCCACTTT	TRBJ1-6	.	.	TRBV5-6
CASSSSGGANEQFF	TGTGCCAGCAGTTCCAGCGGGGGGGCAAATGAGCAGTTCTTC	TRBJ2-1	TRBD2	many	TRBV27
CASSPTGVETQYF	TGTGCCAGCAGCCCGACAGGGGTGGAGACCCAGTACTTC	TRBJ2-5	TRBD1	many	TRBV7-7
CASSFGQGRGYTF	TGTGCCAGCAGTTTCGGGCAGGGTCGCGGCTACACCTTC	TRBJ1-2	.	.	TRBV12-3/TRBV12-4
CATHGRDRRTGLYEQYF	TGTGCCACCCATGGCCGGGACCGGAGGACAGGCCTCTACGAGCAGTACTTC	TRBJ2-7	TRBD1	.	TRBV2
CAIREPGGTTNYGYTF	TGTGCCATCAGGGAGCCAGGGGGGACCACTAACTATGGCTACACCTTC	TRBJ1-2	TRBD1	few	TRBV10-3
CASSLRGREDKLFF	TGCGCCAGCAGCCTAAGGGGGCGCGAAGACAAACTGTTTTTT	TRBJ1-4	TRBD1	many	TRBV5-1
CASSLGWRNSPLHF	TGTGCCAGCAGTTTAGGATGGAGAAATTCACCCCTCCACTTT	TRBJ1-6	.	many	TRBV12-3/TRBV12-4
CASSSVRDRNSGANVLTF	TGTGCCAGCAGCTCGGTCCGGGACAGGAACTCTGGGGCCAACGTCCTGACTTTC	TRBJ2-6	TRBD1	few	TRBV6-2/TRBV6-3
CASSLRGGSASTDTQYF	TGCGCCAGCAGCCTACGCGGGGGGTCAGCTAGCACAGATACGCAGTATTTT	TRBJ2-3	TRBD2	.	TRBV4-3
CSARGQGITEAFF	TGCAGTGCTAGAGGTCAGGGTATCACTGAAGCTTTCTTT	TRBJ1-1	.	many	TRBV20-1
CASSQGLAMYVYGYTF	TGTGCCAGCAGCCAAGGTTTGGCCATGTACGTCTATGGCTACACCTTC	TRBJ1-2	.	.	TRBV3-1
CSVEDLEGGRDNEQFF	TGCAGCGTTGAAGACTTAGAGGGGGGGCGAGACAATGAGCAGTTCTTC	TRBJ2-1	.	few	TRBV29-1
CASSLGSTPNIQYF	TGTGCCAGCAGCTTGGGGAGTACGCCAAACATTCAGTACTTC	TRBJ2-4	.	few	TRBV7-8
CASTLHVNYGYTF	TGTGCCAGCACCCTACATGTAAACTATGGCTACACCTTC	TRBJ1-2	.	few	TRBV6-5
CASSFLDPRLTGNEKLFF	TGTGCCAGCAGCTTTCTCGATCCGCGGTTAACAGGCAATGAAAAACTGTTTTTT	TRBJ1-4	.	few	TRBV5-6
CASSARGLENTEAFF	TGTGCCAGCAGCGCCAGGGGGCTCGAAAACACTGAAGCTTTCTTT	TRBJ1-1	TRBD1	many	TRBV3-1
CSVSPQLNTEAFF	TGCAGCGTTTCGCCCCAACTGAACACTGAAGCTTTCTTT	TRBJ1-1	.	few	TRBV29-1
CASSYFQGAVDGNEQFF	TGTGCCAGCAGTTACTTCCAGGGGGCGGTGGATGGCAATGAGCAGTTCTTC	TRBJ2-1	TRBD1	few	TRBV6-2/TRBV6-3
CASSSRQGLEETQYF	TGTGCCAGCAGTTCTAGACAGGGCCTGGAGGAGACCCAGTACTTC	TRBJ2-5	TRBD1	few	TRBV12-3/TRBV12-4
CASSYSLPMNTEAFF	TGTGCCAGCAGTTACTCGTTGCCAATGAACACTGAAGCTTTCTTT	TRBJ1-1	.	few	TRBV6-6
CASSPTGRGLGSPLHF	TGTGCCAGCAGCCCAACGGGGCGGGGGTTGGGGTCACCCCTCCACTTT	TRBJ1-6	.	few	TRBV6-6
CASSPLTREGNQPQHF	TGCGCCAGCAGCCCGCTGACTCGGGAAGGCAATCAGCCCCAGCATTTT	TRBJ1-5	.	.	TRBV5-1
CASSLRHLGTSAGSRETQYF	TGTGCCAGCAGCTTACGTCACCTTGGGACTAGCGCAGGCTCAAGAGAGACCCAGTACTTC	TRBJ2-5	TRBD2	few	TRBV7-2
CASSSQGEYTDTQYF	TGTGCCAGCAGTTCCCAGGGAGAATACACAGATACGCAGTATTTT	TRBJ2-3	.	many	TRBV27
CASRVRSSTDTQYF	TGCGCCAGCCGGGTGAGATCTAGCACAGATACGCAGTATTTT	TRBJ2-3	.	few	TRBV10-2
CASSPPSGSSGNTIYF	TGTGCCAGCAGTCCCCCCTCAGGTTCCTCTGGAAACACCATATATTTT	TRBJ1-3	.	few	TRBV28
CAILPLAGGTDTQYF	TGTGCCATCCTTCCCCTAGCGGGGGGCACAGATACGCAGTATTTT	TRBJ2-3	TRBD2	many	TRBV2
CASSISDRGPNEQYF	TGTGCCAGTAGTATATCGGACAGGGGCCCCAACGAGCAGTACTTC	TRBJ2-7	TRBD1	few	TRBV19
CASSPSGAREPQHF	TGTGCCAGCAGCCCGTCGGGGGCGAGGGAGCCCCAGCATTTT	TRBJ1-5	.	few	TRBV12-3/TRBV12-4
CASSQDWGSYEQYF	TGTGCCAGCAGCCAAGACTGGGGGTCATACGAGCAGTACTTC	TRBJ2-7	.	.	TRBV3-1
CASSLRTGGESYEQYF	TGCGCCAGCAGCTTAAGAACAGGGGGAGAGTCCTACGAGCAGTACTTC	TRBJ2-7	TRBD1	few	TRBV5-1
CASSFPNEKLFF	TGTGCCAGCAGTTTCCCAAATGAAAAACTGTTTTTT	TRBJ1-4	.	.	TRBV12-3/TRBV12-4
CASSPSGLYEQYF	TGTGCCAGCTCTCCATCCGGACTTTACGAGCAGTACTTC	TRBJ2-7	.	few	TRBV18
CASSLWAGRRGYEQYF	TGTGCCAGCAGTTTATGGGCGGGGCGTCGGGGCTACGAGCAGTACTTC	TRBJ2-7	.	.	TRBV28
CASSPRGHDNEQFF	TGTGCCAGCAGCCCCAGGGGGCACGACAATGAGCAGTTCTTC	TRBJ2-1	TRBD1	.	TRBV9
CASSHRGTEAFF	TGTGCCAGCAGCCACAGGGGCACTGAAGCTTTCTTT	TRBJ1-1	.	many	TRBV3-1
CASSPPLNTEAFF	TGCGCCAGCAGTCCTCCTTTGAACACTGAAGCTTTCTTT	TRBJ1-1	.	many	TRBV4-1
CASSHDHNEQFF	TGTGCCAGCAGCCATGACCACAATGAGCAGTTCTTC	TRBJ2-1	.	.	TRBV3-1
CSARVGGPKNTEAFF	TGCAGTGCTAGAGTTGGGGGGCCGAAGAACACTGAAGCTTTCTTT	TRBJ1-1	.	.	TRBV20-1
CASSLGQYPGNTIYF	TGTGCCAGCAGTTTAGGGCAGTATCCTGGAAACACCATATATTTT	TRBJ1-3	.	.	TRBV28
CASRSVGRYTEAFF	TGCGCCAGCCGATCGGTGGGACGTTACACTGAAGCTTTCTTT	TRBJ1-1	.	many	TRBV5-1
CASSLDRGFQETQYF	TGTGCCAGCAGCTTAGATCGGGGCTTCCAAGAGACCCAGTACTTC	TRBJ2-5	.	.	TRBV11-2
CASSWTGEPYEQYF	TGTGCCAGCAGTTGGACAGGGGAACCCTACGAGCAGTACTTC	TRBJ2-7	TRBD1	.	TRBV12-3/TRBV12-4
CASWTGPGANVLTF	TGTGCCAGCTGGACCGGGCCTGGGGCCAACGTCCTGACTTTC	TRBJ2-6	.	.	TRBV9
CASSLAGPNANTGELFF	TGTGCCAGCAGCTTAGCCGGGCCCAACGCGAACACCGGGGAGCTGTTTTTT	TRBJ2-2	.	few	TRBV7-6
CASVLAEYNEQFF	TGTGCCAGCGTCCTAGCGGAGTACAATGAGCAGTTCTTC	TRBJ2-1	TRBD2	.	TRBV28
CATSDADWGEVTDTQYF	TGTGCCACCAGTGATGCGGACTGGGGGGAAGTCACAGATACGCAGTATTTT	TRBJ2-3	.	.	TRBV24-1
CSAFRGGVSTDTQYF	TGCAGTGCTTTTCGAGGGGGAGTTAGCACAGATACGCAGTATTTT	TRBJ2-3	.	few	TRBV20-1
CASSLRLAGGYNEQFF	TGTGCCAGCAGCCTAAGACTAGCGGGGGGGTACAATGAGCAGTTCTTC	TRBJ2-1	TRBD2	.	TRBV9
CASSLLGGGDQPQHF	TGTGCCAGCAGCCTTCTCGGGGGAGGGGATCAGCCCCAGCATTTT	TRBJ1-5	.	few	TRBV12-3/TRBV12-4